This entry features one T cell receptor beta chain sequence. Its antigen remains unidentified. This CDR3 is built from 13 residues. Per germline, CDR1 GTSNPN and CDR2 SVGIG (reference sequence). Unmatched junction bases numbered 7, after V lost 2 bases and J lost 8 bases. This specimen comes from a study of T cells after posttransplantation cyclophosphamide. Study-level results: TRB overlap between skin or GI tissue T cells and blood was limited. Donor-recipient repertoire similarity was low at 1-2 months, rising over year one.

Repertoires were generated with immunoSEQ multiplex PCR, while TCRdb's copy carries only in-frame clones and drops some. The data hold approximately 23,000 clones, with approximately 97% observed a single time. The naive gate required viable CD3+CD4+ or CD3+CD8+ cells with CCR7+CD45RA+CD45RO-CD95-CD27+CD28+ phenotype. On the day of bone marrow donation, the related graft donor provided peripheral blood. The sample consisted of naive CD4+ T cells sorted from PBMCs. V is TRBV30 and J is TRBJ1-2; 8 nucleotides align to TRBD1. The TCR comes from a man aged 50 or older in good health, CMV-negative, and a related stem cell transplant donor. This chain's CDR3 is CAWSFTGGRGYTF. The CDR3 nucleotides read TGTGCCTGGAGTTTCACAGGGGGTCGAGGCTACACCTTC.